This note documents a single TCR beta chain sequence. Its matching antigen is unknown. V dropped 0 bases and J dropped 3 bases, with 15 bases sitting between them. The CDR3 is made up of 17 amino acids. Germline CDR1 is MNHEY and CDR2 is SMNVEV (reference sequence). This entry comes from a study of OX40 agonist ivuxolimab in advanced cancers. Study-level information: Patients in dose escalation had liver, melanoma, kidney or head and neck cancers. Study-level points and caveats: Not determined was the antigen specificity of the expanded peripheral T cells.

Assay: immunoSEQ multiplex PCR; the TCRdb copy retains only in-frame clones and omits some. This table has tens of thousands of clones, roughly four fifths appearing once. The input for sequencing was CD4+ or CD8+ T cells sorted from blood, taken in a trial of the OX40 agonist ivuxolimab. This chain uses TRBV27 with TRBJ1-3; no clear D. The sequence came from an adult with an advanced solid tumor such as melanoma, head and neck, liver or kidney cancer. CDR3 nucleotides: TGTGCCAGCAGTTTATCGAGCAATAGAGCTTTTGGAAACACCATATATTTT. Protein: CASSLSSNRAFGNTIYF.